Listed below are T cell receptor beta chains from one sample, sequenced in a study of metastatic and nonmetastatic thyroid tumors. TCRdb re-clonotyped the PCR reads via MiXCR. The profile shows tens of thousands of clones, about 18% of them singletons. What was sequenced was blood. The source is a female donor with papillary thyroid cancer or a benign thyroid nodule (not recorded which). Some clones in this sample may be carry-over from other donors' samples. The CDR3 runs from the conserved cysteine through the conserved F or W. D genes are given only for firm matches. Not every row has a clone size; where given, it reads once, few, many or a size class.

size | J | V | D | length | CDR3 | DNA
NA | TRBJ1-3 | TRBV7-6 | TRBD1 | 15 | CASSADRLSGNTIYF | TGTGCCAGCAGCGCGGACAGGCTCTCTGGAAACACCATATATTTT
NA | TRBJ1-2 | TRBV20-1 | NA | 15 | CSARIPRGLNYGYTF | TGCAGTGCTAGAATACCAAGAGGGCTCAACTATGGCTACACCTTC
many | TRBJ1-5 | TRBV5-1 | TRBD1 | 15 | CASSLTGGSNQPQHF | TGCGCCAGCAGCCTGACAGGGGGCTCGAATCAGCCCCAGCATTTT
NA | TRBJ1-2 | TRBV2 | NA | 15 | CASSEEGYANYVYTF | TGTGCCAGCAGTGAGGAGGGGTATGCCAACTATGTCTACACCTTC
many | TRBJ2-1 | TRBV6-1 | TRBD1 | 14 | CASRPGTGEDEQFF | TGTGCCAGCAGACCGGGGACAGGAGAGGATGAGCAGTTCTTC
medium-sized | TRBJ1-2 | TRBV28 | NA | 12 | CASRMNTRGYTF | TGTGCCAGCAGGATGAATACGAGGGGCTACACCTTC
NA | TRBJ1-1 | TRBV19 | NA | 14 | CASSIRAGVTEAFF | TGTGCCAGTAGTATAAGGGCAGGGGTCACTGAAGCTTTCTTT
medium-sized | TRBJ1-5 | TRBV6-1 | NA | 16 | CASVYTGLGSNQPQHF | TGTGCCAGCGTCTATACAGGGTTGGGTAGCAATCAGCCCCAGCATTTT
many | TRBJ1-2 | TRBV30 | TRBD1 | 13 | CAWTSTGRQGYTF | TGTGCCTGGACATCGACAGGGAGGCAAGGCTACACCTTC
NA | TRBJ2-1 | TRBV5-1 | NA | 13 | CASSPDGYNEQFF | TGCGCCAGCAGCCCGGACGGTTACAATGAGCAGTTCTTC
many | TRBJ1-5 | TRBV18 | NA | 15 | CASSSQARANQPQHF | TGTGCCAGCTCCTCTCAGGCCAGGGCGAACCAGCCCCAGCATTTT
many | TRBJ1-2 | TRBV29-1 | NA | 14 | CSVANSDSPFGYTF | TGCAGCGTTGCCAATTCGGACAGTCCGTTTGGCTACACCTTC
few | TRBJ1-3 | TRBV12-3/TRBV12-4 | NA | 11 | CASTPGDTIYF | TGTGCCAGCACCCCTGGGGACACCATATATTTT
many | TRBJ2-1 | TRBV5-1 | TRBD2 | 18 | CASTPSGRAVWTFDEQFF | TGCGCCAGCACCCCCAGCGGGAGGGCCGTTTGGACATTCGATGAGCAGTTCTTC
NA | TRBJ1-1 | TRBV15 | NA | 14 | CATSRDNVNTEAFF | TGTGCCACCAGCAGAGATAACGTGAACACTGAGGCTTTCTTT
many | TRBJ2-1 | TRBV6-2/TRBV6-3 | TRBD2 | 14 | CASSSGSSYNEQFF | TGTGCCAGCAGTAGCGGGAGCTCCTACAATGAGCAGTTCTTC
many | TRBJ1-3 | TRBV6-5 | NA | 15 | CASSYSGTAGNTIYF | TGTGCCAGCAGTTACTCGGGTACCGCTGGAAACACCATATATTTT
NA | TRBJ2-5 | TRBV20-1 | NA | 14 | CSDRLSGVDETQYF | TGCAGTGACAGACTATCGGGAGTGGATGAGACCCAGTACTTC
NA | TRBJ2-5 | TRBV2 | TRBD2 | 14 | CASVRLAGQETKYF | TGTGCCAGCGTGAGACTAGCGGGACAAGAGACCAAGTACTTC
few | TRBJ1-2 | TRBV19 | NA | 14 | CASSMVSELYGYTF | TGTGCCAGTAGTATGGTGTCGGAGCTATATGGCTACACCTTC
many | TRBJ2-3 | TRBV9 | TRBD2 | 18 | CASSVYGSGGSGTDTQYF | TGTGCCAGCAGCGTATATGGTAGCGGGGGGTCGGGCACAGATACGCAGTATTTT
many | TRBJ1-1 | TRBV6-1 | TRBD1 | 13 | CASIGQGNIEAFF | TGTGCCAGCATAGGACAGGGGAACATTGAAGCTTTCTTT
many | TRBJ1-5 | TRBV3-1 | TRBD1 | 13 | CASSLTGDQPQHF | TGTGCCAGCAGCCTGACAGGGGACCAGCCCCAGCATTTT
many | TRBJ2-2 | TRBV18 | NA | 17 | CASSPEVPGSHTGELFF | TGTGCCAGCTCACCAGAGGTCCCAGGAAGTCACACCGGGGAGCTGTTTTTT
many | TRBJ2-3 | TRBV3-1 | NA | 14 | CASSPRRGADTQYF | TGTGCCAGCAGCCCTCGCAGGGGCGCAGATACGCAGTATTTT
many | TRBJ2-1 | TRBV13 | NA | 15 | CASSYRGRTDFEQFF | TGTGCCAGCAGCTATAGGGGGAGGACGGACTTTGAGCAGTTCTTC
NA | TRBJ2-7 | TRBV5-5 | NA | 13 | CASSGLATYEQYF | TGTGCCAGCAGCGGTTTAGCGACCTACGAGCAGTACTTC
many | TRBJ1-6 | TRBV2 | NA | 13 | CASSTGDMPPLHF | TGTGCCAGCAGTACGGGGGACATGCCACCCCTCCACTTT
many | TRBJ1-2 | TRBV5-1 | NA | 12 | CASSLEGMGYTF | TGCGCCAGCAGCTTGGAGGGCATGGGCTACACCTTC
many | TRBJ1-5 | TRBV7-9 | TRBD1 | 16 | CASSFARGLRDQPQHF | TGTGCCAGCAGCTTCGCAAGGGGGCTTCGCGATCAGCCCCAGCATTTT
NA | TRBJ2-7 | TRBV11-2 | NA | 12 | CASRCEGVLNIF | TGTGCCAGCAGATGCGAGGGGGTCCTCAACATCTTC
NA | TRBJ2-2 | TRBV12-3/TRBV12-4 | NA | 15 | CASNPRLSETGELFF | TGTGCCAGCAACCCGCGACTATCAGAGACCGGGGAGCTGTTTTTT
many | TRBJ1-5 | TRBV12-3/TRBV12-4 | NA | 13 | CASSPSPTWPQHF | TGTGCCAGCAGCCCTAGCCCTACGTGGCCCCAGCATTTT
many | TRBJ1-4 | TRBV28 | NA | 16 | CASSSGGRLTNEKLFF | TGTGCCAGCAGTTCGGGGGGGAGGTTAACTAATGAAAAACTGTTTTTT
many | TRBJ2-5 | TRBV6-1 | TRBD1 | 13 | CASRDRVRETQYF | TGTGCCAGCAGAGACAGGGTCCGGGAGACCCAGTACTTC
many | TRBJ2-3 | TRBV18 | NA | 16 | CASSPGSGGRTDTQYF | TGTGCCAGCTCACCAGGGTCGGGGGGCCGAACAGATACGCAGTATTTT
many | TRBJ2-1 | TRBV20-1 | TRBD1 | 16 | CSATLGFGTVNSEQFF | TGCAGTGCAACCTTGGGGTTCGGGACAGTTAACAGTGAGCAGTTCTTC
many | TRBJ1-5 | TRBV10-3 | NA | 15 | CAIRPAGGGSQPQHF | TGTGCCATCAGACCCGCTGGGGGTGGTAGTCAGCCCCAGCATTTT
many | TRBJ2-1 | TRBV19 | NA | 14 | CASSMGHEYNEQFF | TGTGCCAGTAGTATGGGGCACGAGTACAATGAGCAGTTCTTC
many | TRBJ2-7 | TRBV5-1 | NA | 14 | CASRFSGLSYEQYF | TGCGCCAGCAGATTTTCCGGGTTATCCTACGAGCAGTACTTC
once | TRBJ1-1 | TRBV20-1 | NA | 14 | CSASMAIMNTEAFF | TGCAGTGCTAGTATGGCGATCATGAACACTGAAGCTTTCTTT
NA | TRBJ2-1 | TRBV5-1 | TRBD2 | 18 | CASSFLTSGRTPDNEQFF | TGCGCCAGCAGCTTTCTTACTAGCGGTAGGACCCCCGACAATGAGCAGTTCTTC
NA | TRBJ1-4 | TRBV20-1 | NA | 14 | CSSRRHGRGEKLFF | TGCAGTTCTAGAAGACATGGAAGGGGTGAAAAACTGTTTTTT
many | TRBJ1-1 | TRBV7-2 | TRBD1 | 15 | CASKLARQGLGEAFF | TGTGCCAGCAAATTAGCGCGACAGGGCTTAGGGGAAGCTTTCTTT
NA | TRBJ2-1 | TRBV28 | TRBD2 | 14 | CASSRLAGGYEQFF | TGTGCCAGCAGCCGACTAGCGGGAGGATATGAGCAGTTCTTC
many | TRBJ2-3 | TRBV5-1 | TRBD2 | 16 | CASSLGGGASTDTQYF | TGCGCCAGCAGCTTGGGCGGGGGTGCTAGCACAGATACGCAGTATTTT
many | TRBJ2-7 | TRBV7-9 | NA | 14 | CASSLGGSLPEQYF | TGTGCCAGCAGCTTAGGGGGTTCCTTACCGGAGCAGTACTTC
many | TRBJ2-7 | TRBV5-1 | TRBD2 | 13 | CASSLGGGSEQYF | TGCGCCAGCAGCCTTGGGGGGGGGTCCGAGCAGTACTTC
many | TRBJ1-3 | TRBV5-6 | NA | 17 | CASSLRTGGPSGNTIYF | TGTGCCAGCAGCTTACGGACCGGGGGACCCTCTGGAAACACCATATATTTT
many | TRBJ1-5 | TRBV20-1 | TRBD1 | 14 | CSGRQGVEGQPQHF | TGCAGTGGTAGACAGGGGGTGGAGGGACAGCCCCAGCATTTT
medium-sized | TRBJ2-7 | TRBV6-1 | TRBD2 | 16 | CASSLAGGQGIYEQYF | TGTGCCAGCAGTCTAGCGGGGGGGCAAGGGATCTACGAGCAGTACTTC
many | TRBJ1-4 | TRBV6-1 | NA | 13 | CASRDVNGEKLFF | TGTGCCAGCAGGGATGTGAATGGCGAAAAACTGTTTTTT
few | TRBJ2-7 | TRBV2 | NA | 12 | CASSQWAGEQYF | TGTGCCAGCAGTCAGTGGGCTGGCGAGCAGTACTTC
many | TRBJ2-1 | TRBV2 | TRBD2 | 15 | CASSRTSGGYNEQFF | TGTGCCAGCAGTCGGACTAGCGGGGGGTACAATGAGCAGTTCTTC
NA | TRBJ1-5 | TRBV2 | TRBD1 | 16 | CASSDSWDRSNQPRHF | TGTGCCAGCAGTGATTCTTGGGACAGAAGCAATCAGCCCCGTCATTTT
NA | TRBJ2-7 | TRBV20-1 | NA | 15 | CSAETPGTGRYEQYF | TGCAGTGCTGAGACCCCCGGGACTGGCCGCTACGAGCAGTACTTC
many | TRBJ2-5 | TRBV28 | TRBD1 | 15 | CASSPQGKGEETQYF | TGTGCCAGCAGTCCACAGGGGAAAGGTGAGGAGACCCAGTACTTC
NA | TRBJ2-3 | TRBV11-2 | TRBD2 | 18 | CASSLGASGSQSTDTQYF | TGTGCCAGCAGCTTAGGGGCTAGCGGGAGCCAAAGCACAGATACGCAGTATTTT
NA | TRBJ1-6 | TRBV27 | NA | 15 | CARSRGGMLNSPPHF | TGTGCCAGAAGTCGCGGGGGGATGTTGAATTCACCCCCCCACTTT
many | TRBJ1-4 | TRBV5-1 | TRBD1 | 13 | CASSGDSNEKLFF | TGCGCCAGCAGCGGGGACAGCAATGAAAAACTGTTTTTT